This T cell receptor (beta chain) was identified in a study of blood T cell repertoires in COVID-19. Study summary: PBMCs, B-cell-depleted T cells, or T cells were the source of the cDNA or gDNA that made up the material.

Germline CDR1 is MNHEY and CDR2 is SVGEGT. The trim removed 0 bases at V and 2 bases at J, leaving 5 bases unmatched. CDR3 size: 17 residues. TCRdb's table, derived via immunoSEQ multiplex PCR, lists solely in-frame clones and lacks some. The data contain roughly 200,000 clones, 80% of them singletons. The count of this clone is one. The V and J genes are TRBV6-2 or TRBV6-3 and TRBJ1-5; 9 bases fit TRBD1. The TCR sequence derives from an older woman with acute or convalescent COVID-19. The sample taken for sequencing was peripheral blood. In DNA, the CDR3 is TGTGCCAGCAGTTACTCCACAGGGGGCTTGGGCAATCAGCCCCAGCATTTT. The encoded protein is CASSYSTGGLGNQPQHF.